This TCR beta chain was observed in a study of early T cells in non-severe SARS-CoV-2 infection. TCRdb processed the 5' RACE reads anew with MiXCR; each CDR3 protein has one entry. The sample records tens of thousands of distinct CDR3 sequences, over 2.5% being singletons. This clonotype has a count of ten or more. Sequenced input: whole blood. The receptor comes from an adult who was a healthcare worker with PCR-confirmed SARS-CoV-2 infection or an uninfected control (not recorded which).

The CDR3 region has the DNA TGTGCCAGCAGCGGAACCGGGACATACTCACCCCTCCACTTT. Translating gives CASSGTGTYSPLHF. The chain uses TRBV9 and TRBJ1-6; TRBD1 might be the D (6 bases). V was cut by 3 bases and J by 10 bases, with 14 bases left in between. CDR1 is SGDLS, CDR2 YYNGEE, per germline. CDR3 length: 14 amino acids.